These T cell receptor beta chains were read from a single sample in a study of blood T cells in healthy people across ages. TCRdb itself ran the 5' RACE reads through MiXCR, one entry per CDR3 protein. There are 1.5 million to 2 million distinct CDR3 sequences in the sample; 34% occur only once, and roughly 12% lies in the top ten. The sample taken for sequencing was blood. The receptors were sampled from a woman aged 25 to 39 in good health. Both conserved end residues are part of each CDR3. A D gene is named only where the DNA matches it firmly.

v_call,j_call,d_call,cdr3_aa
TRBV20-1,TRBJ1-1,-,CSARDMRSMNTEAFF
TRBV10-3,TRBJ2-3,-,CAIRRAASTDTQYF
TRBV20-1,TRBJ2-3,-,CSADGRTAEDTQYF
TRBV20-1,TRBJ1-4,-,CSATKTEKLFF
TRBV19,TRBJ1-5,-,CASSIPGNNQPQHF
TRBV15,TRBJ1-5,TRBD1,CATSRKMRGTEHQPQHF
TRBV28,TRBJ2-7,TRBD2,CASSAPGTSSYEQYF
TRBV5-5,TRBJ2-7,-,CASSLEGSKEAQYF
TRBV20-1,TRBJ2-2,-,CSARGSGLPGELFF
TRBV5-1,TRBJ2-5,-,CASSWLAGEETQYF
TRBV7-9,TRBJ2-7,-,CASSSGAPAYEQYF
TRBV27,TRBJ2-3,TRBD1,CASSIGQGRGTDTQYF
TRBV20-1,TRBJ2-7,-,CSASTGFSYEQYF
TRBV11-2,TRBJ2-3,-,CASSFTGGADTQYF
TRBV2,TRBJ1-2,-,CASELGGVVQRYGYTF
TRBV11-3,TRBJ2-1,-,CASSSGTEGVNEQFF
TRBV4-2,TRBJ1-1,-,CASSQVAANTEAFF
TRBV9,TRBJ1-4,-,CASRTQENEKLFF
TRBV5-1,TRBJ2-3,-,CASSAGLPPDTQYF
TRBV7-9,TRBJ1-1,-,CASSEPGHTEAFF
TRBV27,TRBJ1-2,-,CASSELPARGRGYTF
TRBV20-1,TRBJ1-1,-,CSARDRSAGTEAFF
TRBV14,TRBJ2-2,-,CASSQVLAGGAGELFF
TRBV7-9,TRBJ1-2,TRBD1,CASSSSRGFYGYTF
TRBV12-1,TRBJ2-1,-,CASSPPGPFVSYNEQFF
TRBV25-1,TRBJ2-5,-,CASRVGYRDRETQYF
TRBV20-1,TRBJ2-3,TRBD2,CSAWDGTTLDTQYF
TRBV5-1,TRBJ2-1,-,CASSLEANPFNEQFF
TRBV11-2,TRBJ2-5,TRBD2,CASTYFTGLAGAQETQYF
TRBV20-1,TRBJ2-6,-,CSAQEGGERANVLTF
TRBV5-1,TRBJ1-1,TRBD1,CASSWTGYDAEAFF
TRBV3-1,TRBJ2-5,-,CASRQSILGGETQYF
TRBV2,TRBJ1-1,-,CASSGQGRTTEAFF
TRBV3-1,TRBJ2-7,TRBD2,CASSAQLAGTSYEQYF
TRBV27,TRBJ2-7,TRBD2,CASSLSGREAREYF
TRBV14,TRBJ1-2,-,CASSQGGFDYGYTF
TRBV14,TRBJ2-1,TRBD2,CASSPPGGGYNEQFF
TRBV7-2,TRBJ2-5,TRBD2,CASSLHSAGLAGQREYF
TRBV10-2,TRBJ2-3,TRBD1,CASSEFGWTGGRDTQYF
TRBV6-1,TRBJ2-7,-,CASSEQGMFVEAQYF
TRBV28,TRBJ1-2,-,CASSGNPGFNLGGYGYTF
TRBV20-1,TRBJ2-2,-,CSVMGVANTGELFF
TRBV5-4,TRBJ1-1,-,CASSLVPSSTEAFF
TRBV20-1,TRBJ2-1,-,CSAYTVGLGYNEQFF
TRBV25-1,TRBJ1-1,-,CASSEYYGVNTEAFF
TRBV27,TRBJ1-5,TRBD1,CASSPLAPEGQGNQPQHF
TRBV5-1,TRBJ2-3,TRBD2,CASSLKLAGRTDTQYF
TRBV7-9,TRBJ1-1,-,CASSDMKWTANTEAFF
TRBV5-6,TRBJ2-3,TRBD1,CASSFGTGRPDTQYF
TRBV12-3/TRBV12-4,TRBJ1-6,TRBD1,CASSPGDRGYSPLHF
TRBV6-5,TRBJ2-5,TRBD2,CASSDGRAAETQYF
TRBV5-6,TRBJ2-5,TRBD2,CASSPVTSGAQETQYF
TRBV7-9,TRBJ1-3,-,CASSPDNSGNTIYF
TRBV27,TRBJ2-3,-,CASSWNGGADTQYF
TRBV20-1,TRBJ1-5,TRBD1,CSARQLVSGTGLVGNQPQHF
TRBV11-2,TRBJ2-3,TRBD1,CASSSRQGGADTQYF
TRBV20-1,TRBJ1-2,-,CSARGETGQGYGYTF
TRBV7-3,TRBJ2-5,-,CASSLTSDSFETQYF
TRBV29-1,TRBJ2-7,TRBD2,CSVTGLAANPTYEQYF